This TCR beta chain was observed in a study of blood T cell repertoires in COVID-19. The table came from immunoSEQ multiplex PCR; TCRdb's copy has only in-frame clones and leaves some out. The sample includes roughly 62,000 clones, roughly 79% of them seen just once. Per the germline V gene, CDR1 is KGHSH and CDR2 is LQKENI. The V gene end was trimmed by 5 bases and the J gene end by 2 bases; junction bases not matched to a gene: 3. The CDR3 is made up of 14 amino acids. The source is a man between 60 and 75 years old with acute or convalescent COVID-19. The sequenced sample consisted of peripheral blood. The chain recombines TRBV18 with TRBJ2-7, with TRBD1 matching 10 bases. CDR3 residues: CASSTGQGTYEQYF. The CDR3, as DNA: TGTGCCAGCTCAACGGGACAGGGGACCTACGAGCAGTACTTC.